This T cell receptor beta chain stems from a study of control samples from healthy donors and cancer patients. CDR1 and CDR2 (germline): SNHLY, FYNNEI. The ends lost 5 bases at V and 6 bases at J; junction bases unmatched: 6. CDR3 length equals 14 residues. This clone was recorded once. The data were produced by immunoSEQ multiplex PCR, yet TCRdb's version contains in-frame clones alone and is incomplete. This repertoire shows under 100,000 clones, around 90% found once; its top ten account for 9.5% to 10%. Sequenced: PBMCs. The origin of this receptor is a woman aged 50 to 60 with colorectal cancer. The chain is built from TRBV2 and TRBJ2-2; TRBD2 aligns across 7 bases. The chain's CDR3 is CASSFSGLAGELFF. The CDR3 DNA reads as TGTGCCAGCAGTTTTTCTGGACTAGCCGGGGAGCTGTTTTTT.